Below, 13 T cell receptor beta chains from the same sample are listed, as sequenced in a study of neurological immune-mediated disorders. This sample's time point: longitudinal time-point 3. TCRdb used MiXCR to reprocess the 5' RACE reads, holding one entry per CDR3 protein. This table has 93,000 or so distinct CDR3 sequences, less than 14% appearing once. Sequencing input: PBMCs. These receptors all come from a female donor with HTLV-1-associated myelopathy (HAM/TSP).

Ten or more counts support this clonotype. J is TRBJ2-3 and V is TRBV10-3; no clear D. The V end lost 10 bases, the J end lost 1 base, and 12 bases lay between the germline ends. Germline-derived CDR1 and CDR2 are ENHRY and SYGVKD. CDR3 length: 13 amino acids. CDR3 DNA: TGTGCCACCGGCGTGGTTGGCACAGATACGCAGTATTTT. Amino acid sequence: CATGVVGTDTQYF.

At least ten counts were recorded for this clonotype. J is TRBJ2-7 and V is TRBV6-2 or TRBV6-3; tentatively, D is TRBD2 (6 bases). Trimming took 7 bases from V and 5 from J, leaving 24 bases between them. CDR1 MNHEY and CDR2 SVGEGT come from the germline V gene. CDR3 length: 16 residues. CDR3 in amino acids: CASTHIKTREAHEQYF. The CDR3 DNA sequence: TGTGCCAGCACCCACATCAAGACTAGGGAGGCCCACGAGCAGTACTTC.

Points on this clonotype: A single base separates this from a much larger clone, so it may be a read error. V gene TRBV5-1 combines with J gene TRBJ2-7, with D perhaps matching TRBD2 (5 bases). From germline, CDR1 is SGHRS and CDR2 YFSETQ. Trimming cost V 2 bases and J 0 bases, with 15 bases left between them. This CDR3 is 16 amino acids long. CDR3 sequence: CASSLDGVGSSYEQYF. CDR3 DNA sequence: TGCGCCAGCAGCTTAGACGGGGTGGGGAGCTCCTACGAGCAGTACTTC.

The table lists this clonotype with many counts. The CDR3 reads CASSLGQGQMNTEAFF. CDR3 nucleotides: TGCGCCAGCAGCTTGGGCCAGGGACAAATGAACACTGAAGCTTTCTTT. The chain is built from TRBV5-1 and TRBJ1-1; D possibly corresponds to TRBD1 (6 bases). Germline values: CDR1 SGHRS, CDR2 YFSETQ. The V end was cut by 0 bases, the J end by 0 bases, with 12 bases between. The CDR3 consists of 16 residues.

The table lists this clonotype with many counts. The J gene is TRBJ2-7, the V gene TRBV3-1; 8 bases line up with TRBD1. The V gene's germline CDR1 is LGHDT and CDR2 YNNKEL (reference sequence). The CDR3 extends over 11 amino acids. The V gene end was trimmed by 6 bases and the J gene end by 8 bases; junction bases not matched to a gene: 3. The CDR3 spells CASSSRGQQYF. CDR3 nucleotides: TGTGCCAGCAGTTCCAGGGGGCAGCAGTACTTC.

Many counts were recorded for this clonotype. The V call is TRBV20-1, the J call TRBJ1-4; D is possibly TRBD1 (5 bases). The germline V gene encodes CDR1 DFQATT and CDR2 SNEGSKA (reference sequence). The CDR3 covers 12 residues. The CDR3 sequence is CRWTLANEKLFF. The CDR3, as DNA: TGCAGGTGGACATTGGCTAATGAAAAACTGTTTTTT.

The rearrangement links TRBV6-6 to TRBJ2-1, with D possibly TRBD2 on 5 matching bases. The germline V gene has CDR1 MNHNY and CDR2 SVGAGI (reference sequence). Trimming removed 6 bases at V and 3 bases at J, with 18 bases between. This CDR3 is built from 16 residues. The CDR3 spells CASRSGLKINYNEQFF. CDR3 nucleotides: TGTGCCAGCAGATCCGGACTGAAGATTAACTACAATGAGCAGTTCTTC.

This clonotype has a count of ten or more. The CDR3 sequence: CASSVGNQETQYF. The CDR3 DNA reads as TGTGCCAGCAGCGTAGGTAACCAAGAGACCCAGTACTTC. This sequence joins TRBV9 and TRBJ2-5; D gene ambiguous. The V gene lost 0 bases and the J gene lost 0 bases, with 3 bases spanning the gap. Germline assignment: CDR1 SGDLS and CDR2 YYNGEE. There are 13 residues in the CDR3.

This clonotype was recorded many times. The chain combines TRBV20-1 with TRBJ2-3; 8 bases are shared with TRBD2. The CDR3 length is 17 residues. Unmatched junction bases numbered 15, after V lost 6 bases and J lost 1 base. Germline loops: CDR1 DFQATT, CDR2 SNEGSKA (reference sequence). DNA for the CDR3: TGCAGTGCCGACGCTCGGGGGGGCGCGTTACGCACAGATACGCAGTATTTT. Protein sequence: CSADARGGALRTDTQYF.

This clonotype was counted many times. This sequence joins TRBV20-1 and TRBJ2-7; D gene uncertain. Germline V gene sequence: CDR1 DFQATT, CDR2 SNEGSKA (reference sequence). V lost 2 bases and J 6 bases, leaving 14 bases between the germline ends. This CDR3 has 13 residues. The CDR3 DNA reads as TGCAGTGCTAGACTACCATCGCTTGGCGAGCAGTACTTC. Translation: CSARLPSLGEQYF.

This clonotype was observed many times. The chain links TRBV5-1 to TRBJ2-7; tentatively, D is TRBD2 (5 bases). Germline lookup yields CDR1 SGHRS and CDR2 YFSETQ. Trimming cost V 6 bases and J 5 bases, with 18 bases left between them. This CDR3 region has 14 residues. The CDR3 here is CASTPPERTNEQYF. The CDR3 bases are TGCGCCAGCACCCCGCCGGAGCGGACGAACGAGCAGTACTTC.

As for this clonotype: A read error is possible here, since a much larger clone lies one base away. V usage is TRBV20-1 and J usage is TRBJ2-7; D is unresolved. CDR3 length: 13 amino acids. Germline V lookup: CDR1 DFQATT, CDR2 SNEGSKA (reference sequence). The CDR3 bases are TGCAGTGCCGGAGACACAACCCTATACGAGCATTACTTC. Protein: CSAGDTTLYEHYF.

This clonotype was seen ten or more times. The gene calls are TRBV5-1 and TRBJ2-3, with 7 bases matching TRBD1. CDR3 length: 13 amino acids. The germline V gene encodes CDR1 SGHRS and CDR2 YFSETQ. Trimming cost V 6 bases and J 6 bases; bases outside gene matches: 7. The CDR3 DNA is TGCGCCAGCAAACCCCTGACAGGGGATACGCAGTATTTT. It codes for CASKPLTGDTQYF.